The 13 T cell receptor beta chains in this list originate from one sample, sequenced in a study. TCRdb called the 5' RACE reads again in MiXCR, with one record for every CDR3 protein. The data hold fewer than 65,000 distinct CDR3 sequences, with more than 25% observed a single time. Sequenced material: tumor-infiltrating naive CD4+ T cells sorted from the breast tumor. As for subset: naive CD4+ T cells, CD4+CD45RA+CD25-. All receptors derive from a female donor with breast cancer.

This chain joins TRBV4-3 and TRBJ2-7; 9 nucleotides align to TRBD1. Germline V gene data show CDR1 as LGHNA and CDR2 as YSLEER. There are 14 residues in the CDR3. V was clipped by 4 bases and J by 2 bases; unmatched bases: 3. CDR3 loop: CASSPRQGAYEQYF. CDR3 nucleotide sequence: TGCGCCAGCAGCCCACGACAGGGGGCCTACGAGCAGTACTTC.

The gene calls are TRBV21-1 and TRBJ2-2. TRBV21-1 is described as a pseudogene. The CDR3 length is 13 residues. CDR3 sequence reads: CASPYQYTGELFF. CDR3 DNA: TGTGCCAGCCCATATCAGTACACCGGGGAGCTGTTTTTT.

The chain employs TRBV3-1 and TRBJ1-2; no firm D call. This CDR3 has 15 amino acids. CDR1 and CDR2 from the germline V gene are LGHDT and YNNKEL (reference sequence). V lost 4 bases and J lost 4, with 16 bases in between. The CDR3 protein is CASSPKPTETYGYTF. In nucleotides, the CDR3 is TGTGCCAGCAGCCCAAAACCGACTGAGACCTATGGCTACACCTTC.

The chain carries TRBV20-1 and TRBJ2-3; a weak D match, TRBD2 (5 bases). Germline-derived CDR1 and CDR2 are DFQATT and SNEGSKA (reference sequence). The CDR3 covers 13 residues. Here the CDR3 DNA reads TGCAGCCGGAAGGACTTTTACACAGATACGCAGTATTTT. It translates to CSRKDFYTDTQYF.

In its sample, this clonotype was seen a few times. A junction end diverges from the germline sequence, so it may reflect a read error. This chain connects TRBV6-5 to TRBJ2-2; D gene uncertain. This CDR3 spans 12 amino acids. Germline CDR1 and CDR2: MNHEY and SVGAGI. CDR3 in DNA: TGTGCCGGCAGTTTCCGGGCCGGGGAGCTGTTTTTT. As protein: CAGSFRAGELFF.

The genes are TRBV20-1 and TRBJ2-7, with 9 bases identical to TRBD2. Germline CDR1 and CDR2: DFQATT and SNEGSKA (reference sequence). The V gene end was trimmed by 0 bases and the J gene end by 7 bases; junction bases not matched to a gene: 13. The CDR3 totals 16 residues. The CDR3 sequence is CSARDSGISGRREQYF. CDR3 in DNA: TGCAGTGCTAGAGATTCAGGTATTAGCGGGAGACGGGAGCAGTACTTC.

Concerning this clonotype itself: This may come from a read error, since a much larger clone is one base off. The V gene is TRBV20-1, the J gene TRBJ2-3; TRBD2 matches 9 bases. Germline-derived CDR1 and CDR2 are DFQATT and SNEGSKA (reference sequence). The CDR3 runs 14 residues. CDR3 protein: CSAPLAGSPDTLYF. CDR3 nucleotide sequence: TGCAGTGCTCCTCTAGCGGGAAGCCCAGATACGCTGTATTTT.

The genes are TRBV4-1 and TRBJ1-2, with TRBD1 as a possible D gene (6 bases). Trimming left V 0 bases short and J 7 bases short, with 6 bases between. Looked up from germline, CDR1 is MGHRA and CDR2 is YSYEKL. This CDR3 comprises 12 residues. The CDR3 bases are TGCGCCAGCAGCCAAGAGGGGGCTGGCTACACCTTC. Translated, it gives CASSQEGAGYTF.

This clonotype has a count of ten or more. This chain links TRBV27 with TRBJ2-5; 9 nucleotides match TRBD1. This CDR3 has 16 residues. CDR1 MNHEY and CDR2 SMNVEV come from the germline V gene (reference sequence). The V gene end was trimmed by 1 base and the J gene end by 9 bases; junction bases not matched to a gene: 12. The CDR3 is CASSLYFGDREGPQYF. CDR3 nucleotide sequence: TGTGCCAGCAGTTTATATTTCGGGGACAGGGAGGGGCCCCAGTACTTC.

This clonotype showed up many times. CDR3 coding DNA: TGTGCCACTGCCGTCGGCACAGATACGCAGTATTTT. It specifies CATAVGTDTQYF. J is TRBJ2-3 and V is TRBV7-2; D is undetermined. Deletions cut 10 bases from V and 1 base from J, with 9 bases between. Germline lookup yields CDR1 SGHTA and CDR2 FQGNSA. The CDR3 contains 12 residues.

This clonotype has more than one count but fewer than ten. This chain's CDR3 is CASSLMRDSYNEQFF. In nucleotides, the CDR3 is TGTGCCAGCAGCTTAATGCGGGACTCCTACAATGAGCAGTTCTTC. This chain connects TRBV11-2 to TRBJ2-1, with D possibly TRBD2 on 6 matching bases. The germline V gene encodes CDR1 SGHAT and CDR2 FQNNGV. The CDR3 consists of 15 residues. V lost 2 bases and J 0 bases, leaving 8 bases between the germline ends.

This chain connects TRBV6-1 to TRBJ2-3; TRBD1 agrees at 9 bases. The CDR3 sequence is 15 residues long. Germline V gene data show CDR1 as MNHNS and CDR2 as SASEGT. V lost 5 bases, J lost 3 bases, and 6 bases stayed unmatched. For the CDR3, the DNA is TGTGCCAGCAGTCCTGGGACAGGGTTTACAGATACGCAGTATTTT. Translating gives CASSPGTGFTDTQYF.

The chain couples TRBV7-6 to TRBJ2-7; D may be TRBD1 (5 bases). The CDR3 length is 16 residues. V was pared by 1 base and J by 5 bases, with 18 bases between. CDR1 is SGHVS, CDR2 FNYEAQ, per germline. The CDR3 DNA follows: TGTGCCAGCAGCTTAGAGGCGGCAGGGCCTAAGCACGAGCAGTACTTC. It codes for CASSLEAAGPKHEQYF.